Below, 32 T cell receptor beta chains from the same sample are listed, as sequenced in a study of technical replicates of blood from several donors. The protocol was immunoSEQ multiplex PCR, while the TCRdb copy is restricted to in-frame clones and leaves out a portion. The data show tens of thousands of clones, 91% seen once. The sample comprised T cells isolated from PBMCs. Receptors originate from a human donor in good health.

The chain uses TRBV2 and TRBJ2-5; no reliable D call. Deletions cut 0 bases from V and 2 bases from J, with 10 bases between. CDR3 length: 15 amino acids. From germline, CDR1 is SNHLY and CDR2 FYNNEI. DNA for the CDR3: TGTGCCAGCAGTGAAGCGTGGCAGATACAAGAGACCCAGTACTTC. Its translation: CASSEAWQIQETQYF. The full variable domain, with the rest looked up from reference TRBV2 and TRBJ2-5, is EPEVTQTPSHQVTQMGQEVILRCVPISNHLYFYWYRQILGQKVEFLVSFYNNEISEKSEIFDDQFSVERPDGSNFTLKIRSTKLEDSAMYFCASSEAWQIQETQYFGPGTRLLVL.

The chain has TRBV21-1 and TRBJ2-5; the table names TRBD1, a call not compared with the DNA. TRBV21-1 is deemed a pseudogene. The CDR3 is 15 amino acids. The CDR3 region has the DNA TGTGCCAGCAGCAAAGGCAGGGGGCAGGAGGAGACCCAGTACTTC. Translated: CASSKGRGQEETQYF.

The chain's CDR3 is CASTRQLNTEAFF. The CDR3 DNA reads TGCGCCAGCACCAGACAGCTGAACACTGAAGCTTTCTTT. The chain recombines TRBV10-1 with TRBJ1-1; TRBD1 might be the D (5 bases). CDR3 length: 13 amino acids. Trimming left V 7 bases short and J 0 bases short, with 9 bases between. The V gene's germline CDR1 is WNHNN and CDR2 SYGVQD (reference sequence).

The chain joins TRBV28 to TRBJ2-3, with TRBD2 matching over 12 bases. The junction had 5 bases not matched to a gene; V was cut back by 4 bases and J by 3 bases. This CDR3 is 16 amino acids long. The germline CDR1 and CDR2 sequences are MDHEN and SYDVKM. The CDR3 loop is CASSSSGRAWTDTQYF. The CDR3 DNA reads as TGTGCCAGCAGTTCTAGCGGGAGGGCCTGGACAGATACGCAGTATTTT.

V is TRBV14 and J is TRBJ2-1; 10 nucleotides match TRBD2. J gave up 13 bases and V 2 bases, and 11 bases lay outside the gene matches. The germline V gene encodes CDR1 SGHDN and CDR2 FVKESK. The CDR3 spans 15 residues. CDR3 in amino acids: CASSQQASGSVTQFF. DNA for the CDR3: TGTGCCAGCAGCCAACAGGCTAGCGGGAGTGTAACACAGTTCTTC.

The chain couples TRBV7-9 to TRBJ2-3; 12 bases are a match to TRBD2. The CDR3 runs to 16 residues. The J segment lost 6 bases and the V segment lost 2 bases, leaving 6 bases of the junction unmatched. The germline gives CDR1 SEHNR, CDR2 FQNEAQ (reference sequence). CDR3 sequence (DNA): TGTGCCAGCAGCTTACTAGCGGGAGGGCCTAGGGATACGCAGTATTTT. It yields the protein CASSLLAGGPRDTQYF.

The CDR3 coding sequence is TGTGCCAGCAGCTTAGAAGTCTTGGAGGGTTGGAACTATGGCTACACCTTC. Protein product: CASSLEVLEGWNYGYTF. This chain links TRBV7-9 with TRBJ1-2, with D unresolved. The CDR3 covers 17 residues. Trimming took 1 base from V and 2 from J, leaving 17 bases between them. Per germline, CDR1 SEHNR and CDR2 FQNEAQ (reference sequence).

The J gene is TRBJ1-2, the V gene TRBV27; D not certain. The CDR3 consists of 16 residues. V lost 5 bases to trimming and J lost 0 bases, with 16 bases between them. Germline CDR1 MNHEY, CDR2 SMNVEV (reference sequence). The CDR3 sequence: CASSPSGYSANYGYTF. CDR3 DNA sequence: TGTGCCAGCAGTCCCTCGGGATATAGCGCTAACTATGGCTACACCTTC.

The V and J genes are TRBV28 and TRBJ2-7; 7 nucleotides agree with TRBD1. After removal of 6 bases from V and 5 bases from J, the junction contained 4 bases not matched to a gene. CDR1 MDHEN and CDR2 SYDVKM come from the germline V gene. The CDR3 sequence is 12 residues long. The CDR3 DNA reads as TGTGCCAGCAGACAGGGGAGCCACGAGCAGTACTTC. Translated, it gives CASRQGSHEQYF.

V and J are TRBV19 and TRBJ2-3; tentative D call: TRBD2 (5 bases). Per germline, CDR1 LNHDA and CDR2 SQIVND (reference sequence). V was shortened by 3 bases and J by 6 bases, with 16 bases between the two germline ends. This CDR3 is built from 15 residues. Here the CDR3 reads CASSILIRTGDTQYF. The CDR3 DNA is TGTGCCAGTAGTATCCTAATACGGACTGGCGATACGCAGTATTTT. The complete variable domain, with remaining parts taken from reference TRBV19 and TRBJ2-3, reads DGGITQSPKYLFRKEGQNVTLSCEQNLNHDAMYWYRQDPGQGLRLIYYSQIVNDFQKGDIAEGYSVSREKKESFPLTVTSAQKNPTAFYLCASSILIRTGDTQYFGPGTRLTVL.

The V and J genes are TRBV7-9 and TRBJ2-7; a possible D gene is TRBD2 (5 bases). The germline gives CDR1 SEHNR, CDR2 FQNEAQ (reference sequence). The CDR3 spans 12 residues. The V and J ends lost 10 bases and 3 bases respectively, with 13 bases between them. The CDR3 region is CATAGVNYEQYF. The CDR3 DNA is TGTGCCACCGCGGGCGTAAACTACGAGCAGTACTTC.

The V call is TRBV4-2, the J call TRBJ1-2; 8 nucleotides align to TRBD1. The length of the CDR3 is 16 residues. Germline V lookup: CDR1 LGHNA, CDR2 YNFKEQ. Trimming removed 0 bases from V and 4 bases from J; junction bases left unmatched: 7. CDR3 amino acids: CASSQDGQGGTYGYTF. CDR3 in DNA: TGTGCCAGCAGCCAAGACGGACAGGGCGGAACCTATGGCTACACCTTC.

The rearrangement joins TRBV2 to TRBJ2-7; 7 nucleotides match TRBD2. Germline V lookup: CDR1 SNHLY, CDR2 FYNNEI. With V trimmed by 7 bases and J by 0 bases, 6 bases remained unmatched. The CDR3 length is 14 residues. CDR3 sequence reads: CASMGLAVSYEQYF. The CDR3 DNA sequence: TGTGCCAGCATGGGCCTAGCGGTCTCCTACGAGCAGTACTTC. Together with reference TRBV2 and TRBJ2-7, the CDR3 gives the full variable domain: EPEVTQTPSHQVTQMGQEVILRCVPISNHLYFYWYRQILGQKVEFLVSFYNNEISEKSEIFDDQFSVERPDGSNFTLKIRSTKLEDSAMYFCASMGLAVSYEQYFGPGTRLTVT.

This chain uses TRBV12-5 with TRBJ1-6; no definite D call. The CDR3 runs 20 residues. The germline CDR1 and CDR2 sequences are LGHNT and FRNRAP. The V gene lost 1 base and the J gene lost 0 bases, with 19 bases spanning the gap. The CDR3 DNA is TGTGCTAGTGGTTTGGCCCAAGCTGGGCCCAAAAGCTCCTATAATTCACCCCTCCACTTT. Translating gives CASGLAQAGPKSSYNSPLHF. Using reference TRBV12-5 and TRBJ1-6 for the parts outside the CDR3, the full variable domain is DARVTQTPRHKVTEMGQEVTMRCQPILGHNTVFWYRQTMMQGLELLAYFRNRAPLDDSGMPKDRFSAEMPDATLATLKIQPSEPRDSAVYFCASGLAQAGPKSSYNSPLHFGNGTRLTVT.

This clone was observed once. The chain employs TRBV11-3 and TRBJ1-4; no clear D gene. Deletions cut 1 base from V and 14 bases from J, with 14 bases between. Germline loops: CDR1 SGHNT, CDR2 YENEEA. The CDR3 has 13 amino acids. The DNA of the CDR3 is TGTGCCAGCAGCTTAGTCGGTCGAGAGAGGCTGTTTTTT. Its protein is CASSLVGRERLFF.

Points on this clone: One junction end disagrees with the germline gene, perhaps due to a read error. The same CDR3 arises from other DNA sequences in this sample as well. The rearrangement uses TRBV19 and TRBJ2-5; unclear D gene. The CDR3 runs 15 residues. Germline CDR1 LNHDA, CDR2 SQIVND (reference sequence). The CDR3 region is CASSLRFVSQETQYF. CDR3 sequence (DNA): TGTGCCAGTAGTCTGCGTTTCGTGAGCCAAGAGACTCAGTACTTC.

The chain is built from TRBV18 and TRBJ1-1, with 7 bases aligning to TRBD1. V shed 0 bases, J shed 0 bases, and the junction held 7 bases outside the gene matches. Germline-derived CDR1 and CDR2 are KGHSH and LQKENI. The CDR3 is 17 residues long. Here the CDR3 reads CASSPPSAGQLNTEAFF. Here the CDR3 DNA reads TGTGCCAGCTCACCACCGTCTGCGGGACAGTTGAACACTGAAGCTTTCTTT.

The J gene is TRBJ2-1, the V gene TRBV5-6; D perhaps matches TRBD2 (6 bases). V was shortened by 2 bases and J by 0 bases, with 12 bases between the two germline ends. Germline CDR1 SGHDT, CDR2 YYEEEE. CDR3 length equals 16 residues. CDR3 nucleotide sequence: TGTGCCAGCAGCTTTGGGCGGGGCGGCTCCTACAATGAGCAGTTCTTC. Encoded protein: CASSFGRGGSYNEQFF.

The rearrangement links TRBV7-9 to TRBJ2-3, with TRBD2 as a possible D gene (7 bases). Germline-derived CDR1 and CDR2 are SEHNR and FQNEAQ (reference sequence). The ends were cut back, 7 bases at V and 0 bases at J, with 17 bases in the middle. This CDR3 contains 16 residues. CDR3: CASTPPGGRSTDTQYF. As DNA, the CDR3 is TGTGCCAGCACCCCGCCGGGGGGCCGTAGCACAGATACGCAGTATTTT. The full variable domain, completed using reference TRBV7-9 and TRBJ2-3, is DTGVSQNPRHKITKRGQNVTFRCDPISEHNRLYWYRQTLGQGPEFLTYFQNEAQLEKSRLLSDRFSAERPKGSFSTLEIQRTEQGDSAMYLCASTPPGGRSTDTQYFGPGTRLTVL.

The rearrangement links TRBV29-1 to TRBJ1-1; 9 nucleotides agree with TRBD1. CDR1 and CDR2 (germline): SQVTM, ANQGSEA. The CDR3 spans 15 residues. J lost 4 bases, V lost 5 bases, and 11 bases had no gene match. CDR3 coding DNA: TGCAGCGTTCATACACAGGGGGCTACCCCCACTGAAGCTTTCTTT. Protein sequence: CSVHTQGATPTEAFF.

The genes are TRBV7-9 and TRBJ2-7; D is uncertain. Germline-derived CDR1 and CDR2 are SEHNR and FQNEAQ (reference sequence). Trimming cost V 3 bases and J 6 bases, with 12 bases left between them. The CDR3 has 13 residues. The CDR3 sequence: CASSFSSRIEQYF. CDR3 nucleotides: TGTGCCAGCAGCTTTTCTAGTAGGATCGAGCAGTACTTC.

Points on this clone: The sample holds other DNA sequences that translate to the same CDR3. The rearrangement joins TRBV5-1 to TRBJ1-1; the match to TRBD1 covers 11 bases. Germline CDR1 SGHRS, CDR2 YFSETQ. This CDR3 contains 15 residues. V was clipped by 0 bases and J by 8 bases; unmatched bases: 6. CDR3 amino acids: CASSLAGTGGTEAFF. CDR3 nucleotide sequence: TGCGCCAGCAGCTTGGCCGGGACAGGGGGTACCGAAGCTTTCTTT. Together with reference TRBV5-1 and TRBJ1-1, the CDR3 gives the full variable domain: KAGVTQTPRYLIKTRGQQVTLSCSPISGHRSVSWYQQTPGQGLQFLFEYFSETQRNKGNFPGRFSGRQFSNSRSEMNVSTLELGDSALYLCASSLAGTGGTEAFFGQGTRLTVV.

This rearrangement joins TRBV11-2 to TRBJ2-3; a weak D match, TRBD2 (5 bases). The germline V gene encodes CDR1 SGHAT and CDR2 FQNNGV. The V and J ends lost 5 bases and 1 base respectively, with 16 bases between them. There are 16 residues in the CDR3. CDR3: CASSPSTPRGTDTQYF. The CDR3 nucleotides read TGTGCCAGCAGCCCCTCGACCCCGAGGGGCACAGATACGCAGTATTTT.

V and J are TRBV11-3 and TRBJ2-7; D possibly corresponds to TRBD1 (5 bases). The CDR3 runs to 11 residues. Germline assignment: CDR1 SGHNT and CDR2 YENEEA. Trimming left V 5 bases short and J 3 bases short, with 5 bases between. CDR3 nucleotides: TGTGCCAGCAGCAGGGGCTACGAGCAGTACTTC. Amino acid sequence: CASSRGYEQYF. Looking up the rest from reference TRBV11-3 and TRBJ2-7 gives the full variable domain: EAGVVQSPRYKIIEKKQPVAFWCNPISGHNTLYWYLQNLGQGPELLIRYENEEAVDDSQLPKDRFSAERLKGVDSTLKIQPAELGDSAVYLCASSRGYEQYFGPGTRLTVT.

The CDR3 sequence: CASSLGAYQETQYF. The DNA for the CDR3 is TGTGCCAGCAGTTTAGGGGCGTACCAAGAGACCCAGTACTTC. The rearrangement uses TRBV6-5 and TRBJ2-5; D is perhaps TRBD1 (5 bases). With 4 bases removed from V and 0 bases from J, the gap between germline ends came to 9 bases. The CDR3 sequence is 14 residues long. In germline, CDR1 is MNHEY, CDR2 SVGAGI.

The sample holds a few counts of this clone. V is TRBV9 and J is TRBJ1-5; D uncertain. CDR1 is SGDLS and CDR2 is YYNGEE in the germline V gene. The CDR3 is 15 amino acids. Trimming shortened V by 0 bases and J by 0 bases, and 7 bases separated the two germline ends. The CDR3 DNA sequence: TGTGCCAGCAGCGTAGGGTCCTATAGCAATCAGCCCCAGCATTTT. Its translation: CASSVGSYSNQPQHF.

This chain connects TRBV20-1 to TRBJ2-7; D perhaps matches TRBD1 (5 bases). Germline-derived CDR1 and CDR2 are DFQATT and SNEGSKA (reference sequence). The germline V and J ends were trimmed by 5 bases and 3 bases, with 8 bases remaining between them. The CDR3 is 11 amino acids. The CDR3 sequence: CSADRGYEQYF. CDR3 bases: TGCAGTGCTGATAGGGGCTACGAGCAGTACTTC.

This chain links TRBV9 with TRBJ2-5, with 9 bases fitting TRBD2. The length of the CDR3 is 16 residues. Trimming at V came to 0 bases and at J to 1 base, leaving 4 bases not matched to a gene. Germline V gene data show CDR1 as SGDLS and CDR2 as YYNGEE. CDR3 DNA: TGTGCCAGCAGCGTAGCTCCTAGCGGGACCCAAGAGACCCAGTACTTC. Its protein product is CASSVAPSGTQETQYF.

This chain uses TRBV4-1 with TRBJ2-7; TRBD1 matches at 12 bases. Germline-derived CDR1 and CDR2 are MGHRA and YSYEKL. Trimming at V came to 5 bases and at J to 5 bases, leaving 7 bases not matched to a gene. This CDR3 is built from 15 residues. The CDR3 loop is CASSTHGTGGNEQYF. CDR3 nucleotide sequence: TGCGCCAGCAGCACCCACGGGACAGGGGGCAACGAGCAGTACTTC.

This chain links TRBV4-1 with TRBJ1-3, with no clear D. The CDR3 contains 14 residues. The ends were cut back, 5 bases at V and 2 bases at J, with 10 bases in the middle. Germline-derived CDR1 and CDR2 are MGHRA and YSYEKL. Here the CDR3 DNA reads TGCGCCAGCAGCGTCACAGCCGCTGGAAACACCATATATTTT. It codes for CASSVTAAGNTIYF.

The chain uses TRBV5-6 and TRBJ1-2; maybe TRBD1 (5 bases). CDR1 is SGHDT and CDR2 is YYEEEE in the germline V gene. The CDR3 contains 14 residues. V was clipped by 3 bases and J by 4 bases, with 13 bases between them. CDR3 sequence reads: CASSSQARIYGYTF. DNA for the CDR3: TGTGCCAGCAGCTCACAGGCCAGAATCTATGGCTACACCTTC.

The CDR3 bases are TGTGCCAGCAGCGCAGGGGTTTCAGGCAATCAGCCCCAGCATTTT. Residues: CASSAGVSGNQPQHF. The rearrangement joins TRBV7-6 to TRBJ1-5, with D possibly matching TRBD1 (6 bases). The CDR3 sequence is 15 residues long. V was clipped by 5 bases and J by 2 bases, with 13 bases between them. Germline V CDR1 and CDR2: SGHVS, FNYEAQ.